Here is one TCR beta chain with its context. Its antigen is as yet unknown. The CDR3 loop spans 16 amino acids. V dropped 0 bases and J dropped 3 bases, with 15 bases sitting between them. CDR1 is SGHVS and CDR2 is FQNEAQ in the germline V gene. This entry comes from a study of neoadjuvant anti-PD-1 for oral cavity cancer. Study-level findings and limits: TCR analyses covered only a few patients per response group.

TCRdb's copy holds only in-frame clones and misses some; the assay was immunoSEQ multiplex PCR. Of tens of thousands of clones listed, more than 65% are singletons. The sequenced sample was PBMCs, obtained before nivolumab (anti-PD-1) treatment. The receptor was derived from a person aged 35-79 years with oral cavity squamous cell carcinoma. The chain links TRBV7-8 to TRBJ2-7; D gene unclear. As DNA, the CDR3 is TGTGCCAGCAGCTTAGCGAGGCAGGTGGTTAACTACGAGCAGTACTTC. Translated: CASSLARQVVNYEQYF.